This T cell receptor beta chain came from a study of blood T cell repertoires in COVID-19. This clone was seen more than once but under ten times. The sample holds other DNA sequences that translate to the same CDR3. The method was immunoSEQ multiplex PCR; TCRdb's version includes in-frame clones alone and lacks a portion of them. The sample includes about half a million clones, approximately 85% seen only once; the top ten take 3% to 4%. Material: peripheral blood. This clonotype originated in a human donor in a cohort sampled during active COVID-19.

The CDR3 DNA sequence: TGTGCCAGCAGCTTAGCAGGGGCCGCTTACGAGCAGTACTTC. It encodes CASSLAGAAYEQYF. The chain carries TRBV7-9 and TRBJ2-7; D is possibly TRBD1 (5 bases). The CDR3 runs to 14 residues. CDR1 is SEHNR and CDR2 is FQNEAQ in the germline V gene (reference sequence). V lost 0 bases and J 4 bases, leaving 10 bases between the germline ends.